What follows are 9 T cell receptor beta chains derived from one specimen sequenced in a study of PD-L1 blockade in urothelial cancer. The data were produced by immunoSEQ multiplex PCR, yet TCRdb's version contains in-frame clones alone and is incomplete. Among about 43,000 clones listed, roughly 80% were seen once. The time point was: peripheral blood 6 weeks after treatment start. Sequencing was performed on PBMCs, taken around atezolizumab (anti-PD-L1) treatment. These receptors all stem from a man in his 60s with urothelial cancer.

This chain links TRBV4-2 with TRBJ1-6; 9 bases map to TRBD1. Germline V gene sequence: CDR1 LGHNA, CDR2 YNFKEQ. Losses at the gene ends were 3 bases for V and 9 bases for J; bases not matched to a gene: 9. CDR3 length: 16 residues. CDR3 sequence (DNA): TGTGCCAGCAGCCAGTCCACAGGGGGCGGGGTTTCACCCCTCCACTTT. It is translated as CASSQSTGGGVSPLHF.

J is TRBJ2-3 and V is TRBV11-3; TRBD1 aligns across 9 bases. The CDR3 extends over 16 amino acids. V trimming: 1 base; J trimming: 0 bases; junction bases outside the gene matches: 2. Germline V gives CDR1 SGHNT, CDR2 YENEEA. The CDR3 loop is CASSLGDRVSTDTQYF. CDR3 in DNA: TGTGCCAGCAGCTTAGGGGACAGGGTGAGCACAGATACGCAGTATTTT. Full variable domain (outside the CDR3, taken from reference TRBV11-3 and TRBJ2-3): EAGVVQSPRYKIIEKKQPVAFWCNPISGHNTLYWYLQNLGQGPELLIRYENEEAVDDSQLPKDRFSAERLKGVDSTLKIQPAELGDSAVYLCASSLGDRVSTDTQYFGPGTRLTVL.

V usage is TRBV6-6 and J usage is TRBJ2-1; perhaps TRBD1 as D (6 bases). The V and J ends lost 2 bases and 7 bases respectively, with 15 bases between them. This CDR3 has 15 residues. Per the germline V gene, CDR1 is MNHNY and CDR2 is SVGAGI (reference sequence). CDR3 protein: CASSYPGARGNEQFF. The CDR3 coding sequence is TGTGCCAGCAGTTACCCAGGGGCCCGAGGTAATGAGCAGTTCTTC.

The V call is TRBV4-1, the J call TRBJ2-5; TRBD2 is a possible D gene (6 bases). This CDR3 is 15 amino acids long. V lost 4 bases, J lost 7 bases, and 19 bases lay in between. CDR1 is MGHRA, CDR2 YSYEKL, per germline. CDR3 protein: CASSRLGTPQGTQYF. The CDR3 coding sequence is TGCGCCAGCAGCCGTCTCGGGACTCCGCAGGGGACCCAGTACTTC.

The J gene is TRBJ2-4, the V gene TRBV5-1, with 7 bases lining up with TRBD2. Losses at the gene ends were 0 bases for V and 0 bases for J; bases not matched to a gene: 6. Germline V CDR1 and CDR2: SGHRS, YFSETQ. CDR3 length: 17 residues. CDR3 nucleotide sequence: TGCGCCAGCAGCTTGGGGTCTAGCGGTTTAGCCAAAAACATTCAGTACTTC. This encodes CASSLGSSGLAKNIQYF.

V and J are TRBV6-1 and TRBJ2-1; the D is unclear. The CDR3 is made up of 13 amino acids. The germline V and J ends were trimmed by 6 bases and 7 bases, with 13 bases remaining between them. The germline CDR1 and CDR2 sequences are MNHNS and SASEGT. The DNA of the CDR3 is TGTGCCAGCAGCGAGCAGGTCCGTAATGAGCAGTTCTTC. Its protein is CASSEQVRNEQFF.

The chain recombines TRBV2 with TRBJ2-2, with 9 bases that match TRBD1. V gave up 4 bases and J gave up 3 bases; unmatched junction bases: 3. CDR1 and CDR2 (germline): SNHLY, FYNNEI. This CDR3 is built from 15 residues. The CDR3 coding sequence is TGTGCCAGCAGTGGACAGGGGGGAGACACCGGGGAGCTGTTTTTT. Protein sequence: CASSGQGGDTGELFF.

This clone was seen a single time. V gene TRBV7-2 combines with J gene TRBJ1-1, with D possibly TRBD1 on 6 matching bases. Trimming left V 2 bases short and J 7 bases short, with 26 bases between. The CDR3 length is 18 residues. Per the germline V gene, CDR1 is SGHTA and CDR2 is FQGNSA. CDR3 sequence reads: CASSLSLGRGYGVFEAFF. As DNA, the CDR3 is TGTGCCAGCAGCTTATCCCTGGGCAGGGGCTATGGGGTCTTTGAAGCTTTCTTT.

The rearrangement uses TRBV6-6 and TRBJ2-3; the D gene is possibly TRBD2 (6 bases). The CDR3 extends over 13 amino acids. The V end lost 3 bases, the J end lost 6 bases, and 10 bases lay between the germline ends. The V gene's germline CDR1 is MNHNY and CDR2 SVGAGI (reference sequence). The CDR3 here is CASSYGRTDTQYF. CDR3 coding DNA: TGTGCCAGCAGTTATGGGAGGACCGATACGCAGTATTTT.